This entry describes one TCR beta chain. Its target is unknown. The data stem from a study of shared clonotypes between healthy human individuals. Findings and limits, study-wide: Donors were few, which limited the genetic and exposure-history diversity represented.

Germline V gene sequence: CDR1 MNHEY, CDR2 SVGAGI. The CDR3 consists of 13 residues. The ends were cut back, 5 bases at V and 6 bases at J, with 13 bases in the middle. It was CD45RO-negative cells, positively selected for CCR7, that made up naive CD8 cells, with terminally differentiated effector memory CD45RA+ cells excluded. Using immunoSEQ multiplex PCR, the repertoire was profiled, and TCRdb retains in-frame clones only, with some absent. The sample contains about 2.2 million clones, about 93% of which appear only once. This rearrangement joins TRBV6-5 to TRBJ1-2; D gene ambiguous. The TCR originated in a man in his late teens or twenties in good health. Some clones in this sample may be carry-over from other donors' samples. The material sequenced was naive CD8+ T cells from PBMCs. CDR3 bases: TGTGCCAGCAGTGAAGCCCACGGGGATGGCTACACCTTC. The encoded protein is CASSEAHGDGYTF.